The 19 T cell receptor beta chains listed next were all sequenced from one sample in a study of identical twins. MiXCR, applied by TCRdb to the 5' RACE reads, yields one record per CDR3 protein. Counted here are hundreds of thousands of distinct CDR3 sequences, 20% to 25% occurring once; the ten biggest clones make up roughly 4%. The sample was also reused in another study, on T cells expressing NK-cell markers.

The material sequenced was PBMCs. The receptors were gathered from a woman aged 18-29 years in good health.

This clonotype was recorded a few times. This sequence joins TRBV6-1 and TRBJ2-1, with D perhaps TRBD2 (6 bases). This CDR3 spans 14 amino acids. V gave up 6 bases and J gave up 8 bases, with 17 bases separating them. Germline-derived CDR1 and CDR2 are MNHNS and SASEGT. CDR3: CASSPYRGDYEQFF. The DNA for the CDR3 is TGTGCCAGCAGCCCGTACCGTGGGGACTATGAGCAGTTCTTC.

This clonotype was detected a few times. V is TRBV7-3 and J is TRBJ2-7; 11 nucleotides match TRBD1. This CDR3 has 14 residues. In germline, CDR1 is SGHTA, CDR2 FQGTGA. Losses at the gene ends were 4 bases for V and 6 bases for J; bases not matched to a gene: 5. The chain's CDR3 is CASSSRTGGSEQYF. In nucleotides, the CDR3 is TGTGCCAGCAGCTCCCGGACAGGGGGCAGCGAGCAGTACTTC.

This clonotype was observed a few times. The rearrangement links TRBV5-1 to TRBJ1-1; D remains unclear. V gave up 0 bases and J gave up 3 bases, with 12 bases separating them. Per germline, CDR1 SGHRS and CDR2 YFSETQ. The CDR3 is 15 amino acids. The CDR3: CASSLGGSWDTEAFF. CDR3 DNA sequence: TGCGCCAGCAGCTTGGGAGGGTCTTGGGACACTGAAGCTTTCTTT.

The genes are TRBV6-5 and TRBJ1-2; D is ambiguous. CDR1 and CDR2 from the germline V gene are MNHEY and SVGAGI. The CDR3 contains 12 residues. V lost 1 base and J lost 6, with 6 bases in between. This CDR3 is CASSYLTDGYTF. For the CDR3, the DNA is TGTGCCAGCAGTTACTTGACGGATGGCTACACCTTC.

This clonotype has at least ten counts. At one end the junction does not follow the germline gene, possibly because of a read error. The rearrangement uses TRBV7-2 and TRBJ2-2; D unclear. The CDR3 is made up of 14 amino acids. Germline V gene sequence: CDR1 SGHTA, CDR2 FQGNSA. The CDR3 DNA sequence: TGTGCCAGCAGTTTAGGACGGAACACCGGGGAGCTGTTTTTT. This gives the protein CASSLGRNTGELFF. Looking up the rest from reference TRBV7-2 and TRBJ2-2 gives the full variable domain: GAGVSQSPSNKVTEKGKDVELRCDPISGHTALYWYRQSLGQGLEFLIYFQGNSAPDKSGLPSDRFSAERTGGSVSTLTIQRTQQEDSAVYLCASSLGRNTGELFFGEGSRLTVL.

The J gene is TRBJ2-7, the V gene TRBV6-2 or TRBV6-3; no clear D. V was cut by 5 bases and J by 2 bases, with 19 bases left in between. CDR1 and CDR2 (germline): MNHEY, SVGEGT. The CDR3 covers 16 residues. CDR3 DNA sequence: TGTGCCAGCAGTGCCCCCCAGGAAGAAAAACCCTACGAGCAGTACTTC. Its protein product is CASSAPQEEKPYEQYF.

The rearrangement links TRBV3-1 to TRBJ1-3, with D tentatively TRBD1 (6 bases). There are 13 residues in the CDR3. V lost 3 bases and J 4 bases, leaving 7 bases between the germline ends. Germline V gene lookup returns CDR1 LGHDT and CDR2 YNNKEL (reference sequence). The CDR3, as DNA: TGTGCCAGCAGCCATGGACAGGGAAACACCATATATTTT. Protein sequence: CASSHGQGNTIYF.

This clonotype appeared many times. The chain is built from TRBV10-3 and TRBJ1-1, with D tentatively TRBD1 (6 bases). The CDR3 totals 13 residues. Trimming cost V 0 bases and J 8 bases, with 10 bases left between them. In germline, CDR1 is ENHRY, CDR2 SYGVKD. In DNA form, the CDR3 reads TGTGCCATCAGTGAGTCGCCGGGGGGCGAAGCTTTCTTT. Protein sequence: CAISESPGGEAFF.

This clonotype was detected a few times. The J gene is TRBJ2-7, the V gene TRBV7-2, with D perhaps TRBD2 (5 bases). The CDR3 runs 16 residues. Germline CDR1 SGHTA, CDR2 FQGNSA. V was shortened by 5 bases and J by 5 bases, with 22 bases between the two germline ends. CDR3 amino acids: CASSPGPEGYADEQYF. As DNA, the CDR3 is TGTGCCAGCAGCCCGGGCCCTGAGGGTTATGCGGACGAGCAGTACTTC.

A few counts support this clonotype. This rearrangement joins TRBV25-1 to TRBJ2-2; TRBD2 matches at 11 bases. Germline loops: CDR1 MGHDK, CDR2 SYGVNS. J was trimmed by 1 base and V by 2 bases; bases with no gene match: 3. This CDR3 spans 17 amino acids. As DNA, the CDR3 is TGTGCCAGCAGTGAACTAGCGGGAGGCCGGAACACCGGGGAGCTGTTTTTT. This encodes CASSELAGGRNTGELFF.

For the CDR3, the DNA is TGTGCCATCAGTCCTGACAGGGGGCAAGCAGATACGCAGTATTTT. Protein sequence: CAISPDRGQADTQYF. The gene calls are TRBV10-3 and TRBJ2-3; 10 positions match TRBD1. The trim removed 5 bases at V and 4 bases at J, leaving 6 bases unmatched. Germline V gives CDR1 ENHRY, CDR2 SYGVKD. This CDR3 is built from 15 residues.

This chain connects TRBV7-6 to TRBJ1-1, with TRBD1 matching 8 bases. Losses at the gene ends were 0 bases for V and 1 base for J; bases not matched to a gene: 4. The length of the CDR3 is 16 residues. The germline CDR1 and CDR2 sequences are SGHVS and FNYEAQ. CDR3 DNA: TGTGCCAGCAGCTTAGCGCTCAGGGGGCAGAACACTGAAGCTTTCTTT. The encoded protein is CASSLALRGQNTEAFF.

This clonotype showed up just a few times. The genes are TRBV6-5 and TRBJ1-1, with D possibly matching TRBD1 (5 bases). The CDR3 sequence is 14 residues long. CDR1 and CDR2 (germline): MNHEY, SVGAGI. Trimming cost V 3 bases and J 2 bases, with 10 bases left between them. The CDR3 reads CASSYYRKNTEAFF. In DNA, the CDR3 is TGTGCCAGCAGTTATTACAGGAAAAACACTGAAGCTTTCTTT.

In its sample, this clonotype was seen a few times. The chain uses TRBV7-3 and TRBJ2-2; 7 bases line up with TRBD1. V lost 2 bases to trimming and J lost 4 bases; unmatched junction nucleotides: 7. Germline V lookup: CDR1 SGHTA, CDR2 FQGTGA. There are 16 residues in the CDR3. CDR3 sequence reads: CASSLYRGDTTGELFF. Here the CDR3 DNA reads TGTGCCAGCAGCTTATACAGGGGTGATACCACCGGGGAGCTGTTTTTT.

The CDR3 region has the DNA TGCAGCGTTGATTTTGGGGGGAGCACAGATACGCAGTATTTT. Amino acid sequence: CSVDFGGSTDTQYF. This chain joins TRBV29-1 and TRBJ2-3; D might be TRBD2 (6 bases). This CDR3 is 14 amino acids long. Looked up from germline, CDR1 is SQVTM and CDR2 is ANQGSEA. Trimming removed 3 bases at V and 0 bases at J, with 10 bases between.

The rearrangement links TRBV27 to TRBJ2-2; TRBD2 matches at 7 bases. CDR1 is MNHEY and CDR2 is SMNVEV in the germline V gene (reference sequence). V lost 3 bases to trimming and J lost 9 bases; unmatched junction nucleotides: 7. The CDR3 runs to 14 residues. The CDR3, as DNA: TGTGCCAGCAGTTTGATGGGAGGGGACCGGGAGCTGTTTTTT. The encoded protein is CASSLMGGDRELFF.

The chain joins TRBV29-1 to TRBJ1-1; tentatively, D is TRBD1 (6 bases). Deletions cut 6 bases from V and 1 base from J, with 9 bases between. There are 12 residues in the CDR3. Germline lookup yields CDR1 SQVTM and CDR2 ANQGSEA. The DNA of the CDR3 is TGCAGCGTCCGACAGGCGAACACTGAAGCTTTCTTT. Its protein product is CSVRQANTEAFF.

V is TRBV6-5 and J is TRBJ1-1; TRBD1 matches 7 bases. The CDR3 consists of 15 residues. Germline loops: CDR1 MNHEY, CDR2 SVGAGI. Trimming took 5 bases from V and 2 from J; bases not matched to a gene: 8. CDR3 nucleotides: TGTGCCAGCAGTACTACTGGGACAGCAAACACTGAAGCTTTCTTT. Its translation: CASSTTGTANTEAFF.

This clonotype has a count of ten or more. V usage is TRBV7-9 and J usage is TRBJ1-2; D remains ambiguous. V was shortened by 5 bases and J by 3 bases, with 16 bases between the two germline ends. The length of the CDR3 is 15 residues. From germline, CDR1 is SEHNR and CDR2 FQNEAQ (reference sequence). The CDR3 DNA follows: TGTGCCAGCAGCCAATATCCGGATGGAGACTATGGCTACACCTTC. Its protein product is CASSQYPDGDYGYTF.